A selection of T cell receptor beta chains follows, all from one sample in a study of T cell responses to AZD1222 COVID-19 vaccine. Method: immunoSEQ multiplex PCR; TCRdb's copy keeps in-frame clones and lacks some. The table records fewer than 150,000 clones, approximately 90% of them present only once. The sequences come from peripheral blood, collected on day 0 of AZD1222 vaccination. The receptors shown here come from an adult in good health. Each CDR3 is given with its conserved first and last residue. Each record gives: V gene, clone size, CDR3 length, D gene, J gene, CDR3 protein, CDR3 DNA. D genes are given only for firm matches. Size is stated for part of the rows, as once, few or many counts, or as a class when the clone is expanded.

v_gene: TRBV7-6
abundance: -
len: 17
d_gene: TRBD1
j_gene: TRBJ1-1
CDR3aa: CASSFTPSTGESTEAFF
CDR3nt: TGTGCCAGCAGCTTCACCCCTTCAACAGGGGAGAGCACTGAAGCTTTCTTT

v_gene: TRBV7-2
abundance: -
len: 12
d_gene: -
j_gene: TRBJ2-1
CDR3aa: CASSLGFNEQFF
CDR3nt: TGTGCCAGCAGCCTAGGTTTCAATGAGCAGTTCTTC

v_gene: TRBV25-1
abundance: -
len: 15
d_gene: -
j_gene: TRBJ2-1
CDR3aa: CASSEGLVLYNEQFF
CDR3nt: TGTGCCAGCAGTGAGGGGCTGGTCTTATACAATGAGCAGTTCTTC

v_gene: TRBV27
abundance: -
len: 16
d_gene: TRBD2
j_gene: TRBJ2-7
CDR3aa: CASSPSRGGLVYEQYF
CDR3nt: TGTGCCAGCAGCCCTTCCCGGGGGGGCTTAGTCTACGAGCAGTACTTC

v_gene: TRBV3-1/TRBV3-2
abundance: -
len: 20
d_gene: TRBD2
j_gene: TRBJ2-1
CDR3aa: CASSTRQGRTSGPSYNEQFF
CDR3nt: TGTGCCAGCAGCACCCGACAGGGTCGGACTAGCGGACCATCCTACAATGAGCAGTTCTTC

v_gene: TRBV7-7
abundance: -
len: 15
d_gene: -
j_gene: TRBJ2-1
CDR3aa: CASSLELGTLEEQFF
CDR3nt: TGTGCCAGCAGCCTAGAACTAGGAACGCTGGAGGAGCAGTTCTTC

v_gene: TRBV2
abundance: -
len: 12
d_gene: -
j_gene: TRBJ2-1
CDR3aa: CASSEVMTEQFF
CDR3nt: TGTGCCAGCAGTGAAGTCATGACAGAGCAGTTCTTC

v_gene: TRBV5-1
abundance: -
len: 15
d_gene: -
j_gene: TRBJ2-5
CDR3aa: CASSEQGIVQETQYF
CDR3nt: TGCGCCAGCAGCGAGCAGGGGATTGTCCAAGAGACCCAGTACTTC

v_gene: TRBV9
abundance: -
len: 16
d_gene: TRBD1
j_gene: TRBJ2-1
CDR3aa: CASSVTGQVLYNEQFF
CDR3nt: TGTGCCAGCAGCGTAACGGGACAGGTTCTCTACAATGAGCAGTTCTTC

v_gene: TRBV5-8
abundance: -
len: 15
d_gene: TRBD1
j_gene: TRBJ1-2
CDR3aa: CASSLGDRGGSGYTF
CDR3nt: TGTGCCAGCAGCTTGGGAGACAGGGGAGGCTCTGGCTACACCTTC

v_gene: TRBV6-4
abundance: -
len: 15
d_gene: TRBD2
j_gene: TRBJ2-3
CDR3aa: CASRATSGGPDTQYF
CDR3nt: TGTGCCAGCAGGGCGACTAGCGGGGGGCCAGATACGCAGTATTTT

v_gene: TRBV2
abundance: -
len: 13
d_gene: -
j_gene: TRBJ1-3
CDR3aa: CATGGRSGNTIYF
CDR3nt: TGTGCCACAGGCGGTAGATCTGGAAACACCATATATTTT

v_gene: TRBV9
abundance: few
len: 13
d_gene: -
j_gene: TRBJ2-3
CDR3aa: CASSATRGDTQYF
CDR3nt: TGTGCCAGCAGCGCGACCAGGGGCGATACGCAGTATTTT

v_gene: TRBV2
abundance: -
len: 14
d_gene: -
j_gene: TRBJ1-1
CDR3aa: CASREQQGVTEAFF
CDR3nt: TGTGCCAGCAGGGAGCAACAGGGAGTGACTGAAGCTTTCTTT

v_gene: TRBV10-3
abundance: -
len: 14
d_gene: -
j_gene: TRBJ1-4
CDR3aa: CAISESTENEKLFF
CDR3nt: TGTGCCATCAGTGAGTCGACAGAGAATGAAAAACTGTTTTTT